What follows are 2 T cell receptor beta chains derived from one specimen sequenced in a study of regulatory T cells in long-lasting Graves disease. The time point is: persistent/refractory GD, antithyroid drugs over 5 years with positive TRAb. RNA isolated from PBMCs was used to make the TCR library. The TCR beta library used iRepertoire HTBI primers with Arm-PCR amplification of CDR3. TCRdb re-analysed the multiplex PCR reads in MiXCR, keeping a single row per CDR3 protein. Of around 450,000 distinct CDR3 sequences in the sample, about 22% were seen once. The specimen was peripheral blood mononuclear cells (PBMCs), collected when the disease was refractory, from a patient treated with antithyroid drugs. These receptors were taken from a female donor with Graves disease.

This clonotype was counted many times. The genes are TRBV7-2 and TRBJ1-2, with 8 bases matching TRBD1. The CDR3 is made up of 20 amino acids. The V gene end was trimmed by 5 bases and the J gene end by 0 bases; junction bases not matched to a gene: 20. CDR1 and CDR2 (germline): SGHTA, FQGNSA. The CDR3 DNA follows: TGTGCCAGCAGCCCTAGGGCCTGGGACAGGTTCTTCCCCTCTAACTATGGCTACACCTTC. Its protein product is CASSPRAWDRFFPSNYGYTF.

The rearrangement uses TRBV6-2 or TRBV6-3 and TRBJ2-1; 9 bases map to TRBD2. Looked up from germline, CDR1 is MNHEY and CDR2 is SVGEGT. V lost 2 bases to trimming and J lost 6 bases; unmatched junction nucleotides: 5. The CDR3 loop spans 15 amino acids. The chain's CDR3 is CASSYVSGSSNEQFF. DNA for the CDR3: TGTGCCAGCAGTTACGTTAGCGGGAGCTCCAATGAGCAGTTCTTC.